The rows below give T cell receptor beta chains drawn from one sample of a study of Ad26.COV2.S vaccination and SARS-CoV-2 variants. Measured with immunoSEQ multiplex PCR; TCRdb has only the in-frame clones, and not every one. The sample holds 430,000 or so clones, about 88% seen once. Sequenced here: peripheral blood, sampled in a trial of Ad26.COV2.S vaccine versus placebo. The receptors derive from a person aged 18-65 years who received the Ad26.COV2.S COVID-19 vaccine or a placebo. CDR3s include the opening cysteine and the closing phenylalanine or tryptophan. D genes are given only for firm matches. Clone size is not always given. Where it is, it says once, few, many or a class for expanded clones.

D gene: -; clone size: -; V gene: TRBV27; J gene: TRBJ1-1; CDR3 protein: CASSFLDGTEAFF; CDR3 DNA: TGTGCCAGCAGTTTCCTCGACGGAACTGAAGCTTTCTTT
D gene: TRBD2; clone size: -; V gene: TRBV9; J gene: TRBJ2-7; CDR3 protein: CASSVGWGGEQYF; CDR3 DNA: TGTGCCAGCAGCGTAGGTTGGGGGGGCGAGCAGTACTTC
D gene: -; clone size: -; V gene: TRBV20-1; J gene: TRBJ2-7; CDR3 protein: CSASDLRQGMDEQYF; CDR3 DNA: TGCAGTGCTAGTGATCTCCGGCAGGGGATGGACGAGCAGTACTTC
D gene: -; clone size: -; V gene: TRBV7-9; J gene: TRBJ2-7; CDR3 protein: CASSLVSVYDEQYF; CDR3 DNA: TGTGCCAGCAGCTTAGTTTCTGTTTACGACGAGCAGTACTTC
D gene: -; clone size: -; V gene: TRBV7-2; J gene: TRBJ2-3; CDR3 protein: CASSFFGLTDTQYF; CDR3 DNA: TGTGCCAGCAGCTTCTTCGGGCTCACAGATACGCAGTATTTT
D gene: TRBD1; clone size: few; V gene: TRBV24-1; J gene: TRBJ2-6; CDR3 protein: CLDKGDRINSGANVLTF; CDR3 DNA: TGTTTAGACAAGGGGGACAGGATTAACTCTGGGGCCAACGTCCTGACTTTC
D gene: -; clone size: -; V gene: TRBV5-1; J gene: TRBJ2-7; CDR3 protein: CASSLEGRAYEQYF; CDR3 DNA: TGCGCCAGCAGCTTGGAGGGGAGAGCCTACGAGCAGTACTTC
D gene: TRBD1; clone size: -; V gene: TRBV9; J gene: TRBJ2-2; CDR3 protein: CASSVNRGQVTGELFF; CDR3 DNA: TGTGCCAGCAGCGTTAACAGGGGGCAGGTCACCGGGGAGCTGTTTTTT
D gene: TRBD2; clone size: -; V gene: TRBV9; J gene: TRBJ2-1; CDR3 protein: CASSISGGYNEQFF; CDR3 DNA: TGTGCCAGCAGCATTAGCGGGGGGTACAATGAGCAGTTCTTC
D gene: TRBD1; clone size: -; V gene: TRBV10-2; J gene: TRBJ2-1; CDR3 protein: CASSDWGQYNEQFF; CDR3 DNA: TGCGCCAGCAGTGATTGGGGACAGTACAATGAGCAGTTCTTC
D gene: -; clone size: -; V gene: TRBV7-9; J gene: TRBJ1-1; CDR3 protein: CASSLSTQRNIEAFF; CDR3 DNA: TGTGCCAGCAGCTTAAGCACTCAGAGGAATATTGAAGCTTTCTTT
D gene: -; clone size: -; V gene: TRBV4-2; J gene: TRBJ1-3; CDR3 protein: CASSQEEGSGNTIYF; CDR3 DNA: TGTGCCAGCAGCCAAGAGGAAGGGTCTGGAAACACCATATATTTT
D gene: -; clone size: -; V gene: TRBV28; J gene: TRBJ1-3; CDR3 protein: CASSLRPEDGGNTIYF; CDR3 DNA: TGTGCCAGCAGTTTACGACCCGAGGACGGAGGAAACACCATATATTTT
D gene: -; clone size: -; V gene: TRBV9; J gene: TRBJ1-2; CDR3 protein: CASSNRGRSAYGYTF; CDR3 DNA: TGTGCCAGCAGCAACCGGGGTCGGAGCGCGTATGGCTACACCTTC
D gene: TRBD2; clone size: -; V gene: TRBV7-3; J gene: TRBJ2-3; CDR3 protein: CASSSTSGGSTDTQYF; CDR3 DNA: TGTGCCAGCAGTAGCACTAGCGGGGGGAGCACAGATACGCAGTATTTT
D gene: TRBD1; clone size: -; V gene: TRBV5-1; J gene: TRBJ1-6; CDR3 protein: CASSLGLGQGGSPLHF; CDR3 DNA: TGCGCCAGCAGCTTGGGACTGGGACAGGGGGGCTCACCCCTCCACTTT
D gene: -; clone size: -; V gene: TRBV2; J gene: TRBJ1-4; CDR3 protein: CASSRGEINEKLFF; CDR3 DNA: TGTGCCAGCAGTCGAGGGGAGATTAATGAAAAACTGTTTTTT
D gene: -; clone size: few; V gene: TRBV6-5; J gene: TRBJ1-1; CDR3 protein: CASRDGTDSEAFF; CDR3 DNA: TGTGCCAGCAGAGACGGGACCGATAGTGAAGCTTTCTTT